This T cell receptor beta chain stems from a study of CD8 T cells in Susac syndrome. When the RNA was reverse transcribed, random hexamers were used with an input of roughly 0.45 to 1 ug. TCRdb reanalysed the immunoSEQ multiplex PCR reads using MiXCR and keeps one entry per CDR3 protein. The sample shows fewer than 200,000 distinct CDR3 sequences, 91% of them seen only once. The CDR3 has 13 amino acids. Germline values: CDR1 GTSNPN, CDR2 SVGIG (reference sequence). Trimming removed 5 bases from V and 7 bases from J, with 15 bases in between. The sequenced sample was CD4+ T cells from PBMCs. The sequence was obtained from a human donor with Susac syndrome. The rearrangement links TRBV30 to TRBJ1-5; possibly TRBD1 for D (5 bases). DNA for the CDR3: TGTGCCTGGTCTGCCAGGGCAATCCAGCCCCAGCATTTT. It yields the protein CAWSARAIQPQHF.